The text below deals with one T cell receptor beta chain. These data originate in a study of blood T cell repertoires in COVID-19. For the study at large: Spain, Italy and the United States supplied samples that represented acute and convalescent COVID-19. In each case, the material was cDNA or gDNA derived from T cells, B-cell-depleted T cells, or PBMCs.

Germline lookup yields CDR1 SGHNT and CDR2 YYREEE (reference sequence). The CDR3 is 15 residues long. Trimming cost V 3 bases and J 7 bases; bases outside gene matches: 8. As originally analysed: Estimates of nucleated cell counts were drawn from the amplification of reference gene primers. The data were produced by immunoSEQ multiplex PCR, yet TCRdb's version contains in-frame clones alone and is incomplete. That table is the source of V, J and clone size, and D and trimming were worked out from the DNA. The sample shows a few hundred thousand clones, around 84% of them seen only once. This rearrangement joins TRBV5-4 to TRBJ2-3, with 10 bases that match TRBD1. This receptor was obtained from a woman older than 75 with active or convalescent COVID-19. The sequenced sample was peripheral blood. The CDR3 DNA sequence: TGTGCCAGCAGCTCCGGGACAGGGGATTTTAATACGCAGTATTTT. This gives the protein CASSSGTGDFNTQYF.